These 5 T cell receptor beta chains came from one sample sequenced in a study of cytomegalovirus exposure and HLA in healthy donors listed by TCRdb under 2017. The library was generated by the immunoSEQ multiplex PCR assay. For the multiplex PCR, a mixture combining 60 forward primers for TCR Vbeta segments and 13 reverse primers for TCR Jbeta segments was used. Entries here come from immuneACCESS through TCRdb and include only in-frame sequences with V and J called. Some clones fail to appear in such tables; in the studies checked, an unresolved V gene covers under half of the shortfall, and the cause of the remainder is unknown. For this sample the table gives 150,000 to 200,000 clones, of which 75% to 80% were detected only once. In total, the top ten clones hold approximately 2.9% of the sample. Sequenced input: PBMCs. The receptors were sampled from a female donor in good health and CMV-seronegative.

The chain uses TRBV10-3 and TRBJ1-1, with a weak D call TRBD1 (5 bases). The CDR3 has 12 residues. Per the germline V gene, CDR1 is ENHRY and CDR2 is SYGVKD. Trimming took 10 bases from V and 2 from J, leaving 11 bases between them. Written as DNA, the CDR3 is TGTGCCACTGGACAAGTAAACACTGAAGCTTTCTTT. It translates to CATGQVNTEAFF.

This clone was detected once. The chain employs TRBV9 and TRBJ2-2, with 13 bases fitting TRBD2. V lost 4 bases to trimming and J lost 6 bases; unmatched junction nucleotides: 6. CDR3 length: 16 amino acids. CDR1 SGDLS and CDR2 YYNGEE come from the germline V gene. The CDR3 DNA reads TGTGCCAGCAGCCCCCGACTAGCGGGAGGCCCCGGGGAGCTGTTTTTT. This translates into CASSPRLAGGPGELFF.

This chain uses TRBV7-2 with TRBJ2-5, with 9 bases lining up with TRBD2. J lost 3 bases, V lost 10 bases, and 9 bases had no gene match. Germline V gives CDR1 SGHTA, CDR2 FQGNSA. There are 14 residues in the CDR3. CDR3 loop: CATQTSGAEETQYF. CDR3 in DNA: TGTGCCACCCAGACTAGCGGAGCAGAAGAGACCCAGTACTTC.

This clone was observed a single time. The rearrangement uses TRBV2 and TRBJ1-1; 7 nucleotides agree with TRBD1. The trim removed 7 bases at V and 3 bases at J, leaving 8 bases unmatched. Germline V lookup: CDR1 SNHLY, CDR2 FYNNEI. The CDR3 runs to 14 residues. The CDR3 DNA reads TGTGCCAGCAACCGGGACAGAACGGACACTGAAGCTTTCTTT. It encodes CASNRDRTDTEAFF.

The chain employs TRBV6-5 and TRBJ2-1; D gene uncertain. V lost 2 bases to trimming and J lost 6 bases, with 11 bases between them. Germline CDR1 and CDR2: MNHEY and SVGAGI. The CDR3 loop spans 14 amino acids. CDR3 in DNA: TGTGCCAGCAGTTACCTTTGGGCCACCAATGAGCAGTTCTTC. It specifies CASSYLWATNEQFF.